This section outlines one TCR beta chain sequence together with its context. Only a few counts were recorded for this clone. Its antigen specificity is not known. Qualities for individual bases were not recorded, and no much larger clone is one base off. The data stem from a study of cytomegalovirus exposure and HLA in healthy donors (dated by TCRdb to about 2017). Turning to the overall study: In an earlier analysis of under 750 of the donors, roughly 300 Gb of sequence data and 117 million unique TCR beta sequences from about 190 million T cells were reported. Because of strong linkage in the cohort, roughly five DR-DQ haplotypes were treated as single units for association and clustering. Every discovery cohort repertoire had been produced on one sequencing platform. The study used immunosequencing to profile the T cell repertoires of approximately 650 subjects and linked those repertoires to cytomegalovirus serostatus. Donor age, sex, ethnicity and CMV serostatus were compiled alongside the repertoire data. A later analysis re-analyzed previously published TCR beta repertoires from hundreds of donors and added high-resolution HLA genotyping to study TCR occurrence patterns. Typing coverage varied by locus: roughly 629-640 donors for A, B, C, DRB1 and DQB1; about 520 for DQA1; about 570 for DPA1; more than 450 for DPB1. On average, around 240,000 unique TCR beta nucleotide sequences were sequenced per donor among 398 genotyped donors of the cohort, with roughly 19% of those sequences being non-productive. HLA typing covered class I and class II loci at four-digit resolution. Roughly 300 gigabases of sequencing data and approximately 85 million unique TCR sequences were included in an early release covering roughly 600 HLA-typed donors. Rather than using new phenotypic data, the later analysis identified candidate immune exposures from TCR beta sequences and from how often those sequences occurred across donors. Of the roughly 400 genotyped donors, around 81% fell in the genetic ancestry cluster associated with self-reported Caucasian donors. A separate validation cohort of 100 to 150 different subjects was used in addition to the 666-subject first cohort. High-throughput TCR immunosequencing, statistical association of individual TCRs with disease status, and machine learning were combined to predict cytomegalovirus infection status. The study aimed to test whether cataloging public T cell receptors could reveal signatures of past pathogen exposure. In a later genetic analysis, genome-wide SNP genotypes for about three fifths of the 666 donors were used, and that subset was treated as a discovery cohort. To decide whether each TCR beta V gene segment behaved as functional or pseudogenic, an earlier analysis of some 600 of the donors relied on high-throughput TCR beta sequencing.

Library preparation used the immunoSEQ multiplex PCR assay. For the multiplex PCR, a mixture combining 60 forward primers for TCR Vbeta segments and 13 reverse primers for TCR Jbeta segments was used. The CDR3 region of rearranged TCR beta genes was amplified from genomic DNA with a multiplex PCR assay. The Illumina HiSeq System was used to sequence the amplified TCR beta libraries as 87-base-pair reads. The authors processed their data as follows. In a later analysis, 80 million or so unique TCR beta chains were counted across the approximately 620 repertoires, and around 10 million of these chains were shared by at least two donors. A nearest-neighbor algorithm error-corrected the raw reads and collapsed the reads into unique sequences, merging closely related sequences to remove PCR and sequencing errors. Alignment of CDR3 sequences to IMGT reference sequences was used to assign V, D and J gene segments. Each retained sequence needed at least a six-nucleotide match to both a V gene segment and a J gene segment. Rearrangements were classified as productive when the CDR3 lacked stop codons and remained in frame with V and J, and all other rearrangements were classified as non-productive. CDR3 was defined by IMGT convention, running from the second conserved V-encoded cysteine to the conserved J-encoded phenylalanine. The earlier analysis of approximately 500 of the donors excluded sequences that lacked an unambiguous match to a single V gene segment. An earlier analysis of some 610 of the donors called V segments functional above 56.7% productive rearrangements and segregating when the between-donor standard deviation exceeded 5%. A statistical classification framework was built for diagnosing cytomegalovirus status from the catalog of TCR beta chain sequences. In a later analysis, TCR nucleotide sequences were compared against IMGT/GENE-DB human TR gene sequences so that V and J genes could be assigned. The TCRdist pipeline was used in a later analysis to assign CDR3 sequences and most-parsimonious VDJ recombination scenarios. In a later analysis, each TCR beta chain was defined by its CDR3 amino acid sequence together with its V-gene family, and reads without a unique V-gene family were excluded. In a later analysis, fewer than 600 highly shared, low-generation-probability nucleotide sequences were removed to address suspected cross-contamination and a sequencing artifact. In a later analysis, a clonal expansion index was calculated for each public chain from normalized within-repertoire ranks of inferred template counts. In a later analysis, generation probabilities were computed using a VDJ recombination model fitted to out-of-frame rearrangements, and the results were checked against IGoR. Hypergeometric tests were used in a later analysis to score TCR-TCR, TCR-HLA and TCR-CMV co-occurrence, with a repertoire-size bias correction applied to the TCR pairs. To estimate false discovery rates, a later analysis permuted the HLA or CMV assignments 20 times. A later analysis grouped co-occurring TCRs with DBSCAN, adding TCRdist sequence similarity when clustering within HLA-allele-positive subsets. Co-occurrence clustering excluded repertoires with fewer than 30,000 or more than 120,000 public chains, plus five with anomalous nucleotide sharing. TCRdb stores this immuneACCESS table with in-frame sequences only. Part of the clones is absent; in the studies checked, under half of the shortfall reflects unresolved V genes, and no reason is known for the rest. The V and J calls and clone size are taken from that table; D and trimming were inferred from the DNA. Across this sample there are 250,000 to 350,000 clones, with under 80% seen only once. Jointly, the top ten make up over 2% of the sample.

Summary of the overall study and its limitations: Because counts were too low, seventeen rarely observed V segments, including chromosome 9 orphons, were excluded from the earlier analysis of 587 of the donors. A later analysis associated approximately 17,000 TCR beta sequences with specific HLA alleles at a false discovery rate of 0.05. Some IMGT-functional V segments, including TRBV6-2 and TRBV6-3, could not be distinguished by the 87-base-pair reads and were therefore excluded. Because HLA typing was missing for some donors at each locus, association tests included only the typed subset. Immune exposure information for the cohort was limited to CMV serostatus. The classifier was reported to diagnose cytomegalovirus status with high specificity and sensitivity in both the original and validation cohorts. In a later analysis, several top co-occurrence clusters were reported to appear linked to parvovirus B19, influenza, CMV and Epstein-Barr virus. Most TCR sequences were observed very rarely across donors, whereas some public TCRs were present in many individuals. When HLA alleles, especially DR and DQ, strongly co-occurred, attributing TCR associations to individual alleles was difficult. The cohort was sequenced for TCR beta chains only, and without alpha or paired-chain data the features that could be detected were limited. Correlated functional status among segregating V segments might be attributable to linkage disequilibrium, but an unknown experimental factor could not be ruled out. Roughly uniform sequencing depth across donors was assumed in presence/absence analyses, although this assumption may not hold. The study listed 150 to 200 TCR beta chains as associated with cytomegalovirus. A later analysis found that HLA-associated TCR beta chains were more clonally expanded and had lower generation probabilities than equally common non-associated chains. A few of the identified cytomegalovirus-associated TCR beta chains were confirmed in vitro to be specific for cytomegalovirus antigens. A later analysis found that TCR association rates varied across HLA loci, with DRB1 alleles showing the most associated TCRs and HLA-C alleles the fewest. V-gene and J-gene trimming of TCR beta chains was associated with a missense DCLRE1C variant in a later genetic analysis, and the association was replicated in an independent cohort. The authors suggested that the approach could potentially be generalized to other disease states and immunological phenotypes. A further reported finding was that TCR beta sequences accurately predicted the HLA-A and HLA-B alleles for most subjects in the first cohort. In an earlier analysis of around 500 of the donors, most TCR beta V segments appeared in productive rearrangements about 90% or about 30% of the time, broadly matching IMGT annotations. A cluster of highly shared sequence variants was judged likely to be a technical artifact of the sequencing pipeline. In a later analysis, most CMV-associated TCR beta chains were found to appear HLA-restricted, with HLA associations seemingly driven largely by CMV exposure. Compared with the approximately 710-donor mean, donors in an Asian-associated ancestry cluster had fewer N-insertions in productive TCRs, according to a later genetic analysis.

The cohort comprised hundreds of healthy bone marrow donors. All cohort members were sampled while nominally healthy, although unrecorded immune exposures were likely present. The donor was CMV seronegative and was included in the group of 352 seronegative cohort members. Every donor gave a peripheral blood sample, and the peripheral blood mononuclear cells from that sample were used for TCR beta sequencing. Genomic DNA was extracted from the blood cell samples with the Qiagen DNeasy Blood Extraction Kit. According to the germline V gene, CDR1 reads SGHRS and CDR2 reads YFSETQ. The V end gives up 4 bases and the J end 5 bases, leaving 7 bases in the junction not matched to a gene. Reading from cysteine to phenylalanine, the CDR3 counts 15 amino acids. Only the CDR3 portion is preserved as DNA: 45 bases, with reading frame beginning at the first base.

The TCR originated in a female donor in good health and CMV-seronegative. Sequencing was done on a sample of PBMCs. Recombination connected TRBV5-1 to TRBJ2-1; 9 bases in the junction line up with TRBD1. The sequence in DNA is TGCGCCAGCAGCCCAGCGGGACAGGGTCACAATGAGCAGTTCTTC. The translation is CASSPAGQGHNEQFF.